This T cell receptor beta chain is from a study of blood T cell repertoires in COVID-19. Across the whole study: Samples representing acute and convalescent COVID-19 were sourced from the United States, Italy and Spain.

Trimming took 2 bases from V and 4 from J, leaving 11 bases between them. This CDR3 is built from 14 residues. The germline V gene has CDR1 SEHNR and CDR2 FQNEAQ (reference sequence). The authors' processing: Counts of nucleated cells, estimated from reference gene primer amplification, were obtained. TCRdb's table, derived via immunoSEQ multiplex PCR, lists solely in-frame clones and lacks some. V, J and clone size were drawn from that table, and D and trimming were deduced from the DNA. There are 300,000 or so clones in the sample; about 82% occur only once, and under 2% lies in the top ten. The sequence was collected from a woman aged 50 to 60 with acute or convalescent COVID-19. Sample: peripheral blood. This chain connects TRBV7-9 to TRBJ2-5; the D gene is possibly TRBD2 (6 bases). The CDR3 protein is CASSLKGRGETQYF. CDR3 sequence (DNA): TGTGCCAGCAGCTTAAAGGGGCGGGGAGAGACCCAGTACTTC. Looking up the rest from reference TRBV7-9 and TRBJ2-5 gives the full variable domain: DTGVSQNPRHKITKRGQNVTFRCDPISEHNRLYWYRQTLGQGPEFLTYFQNEAQLEKSRLLSDRFSAERPKGSFSTLEIQRTEQGDSAMYLCASSLKGRGETQYFGPGTRLLVL.